These 12 T cell receptor beta chains came from one sample sequenced in a study of spatial heterogeneity in lung cancer. One entry per CDR3 protein results from TCRdb running MiXCR on the 5' RACE reads. Of 13,000 or so distinct CDR3 sequences listed, about 3.9% are singletons. Time point reported: sample taken at primary tumor resection. No cells were sorted before sequencing. The whole RNA sequenced was extracted from tumor, nontumor lung or frozen PBMC. The sample was PBMCs, taken at surgery. The receptors derive from a male donor with early-stage non-small cell lung cancer.

This clonotype was seen only a few times. Because this beta chain is a stray read in a library intended to capture alpha chains, its abundance should not be given much weight. This chain connects TRBV5-6 to TRBJ1-5; a possible D gene is TRBD1 (6 bases). Germline V gene data show CDR1 as SGHDT and CDR2 as YYEEEE. Trimming pared 3 bases from V and 6 bases from J, leaving 22 bases between. The CDR3 spans 17 residues. The CDR3 DNA reads as TGTGCCAGCAGCTCTAATTTGGGGGGGCTTGAAGGTCAGCCCCAGCATTTT. It translates to CASSSNLGGLEGQPQHF.

This clonotype came up many times. This beta chain turned up in a library designed for alpha chains; as an off-target read, its abundance says little. The V call is TRBV27, the J call TRBJ1-4, with TRBD1 as a possible D gene (5 bases). The length of the CDR3 is 13 residues. Germline loops: CDR1 MNHEY, CDR2 SMNVEV (reference sequence). Trimming left V 6 bases short and J 2 bases short, with 7 bases between. CDR3 nucleotide sequence: TGTGCCAGCAGGGGGGGGACTAATGAAAAACTGTTTTTT. Protein product: CASRGGTNEKLFF.

As for this clonotype: For a library built for alpha chains, this beta chain is a stray read; little rests on its size. The rearrangement links TRBV7-2 to TRBJ2-3, with 7 bases fitting TRBD2. The CDR3 totals 15 residues. Per the germline V gene, CDR1 is SGHTA and CDR2 is FQGNSA. V shed 5 bases and J 6 bases; nucleotides not matched to a gene: 11. The CDR3 is CASSSGALQRDTQYF. The DNA for the CDR3 is TGTGCCAGCAGCAGCGGGGCCCTCCAGAGGGATACGCAGTATTTT.

This clonotype was seen ten or more times. The library was prepared for alpha chains; this beta chain is a stray read, so its frequency means little. V and J are TRBV24-1 and TRBJ2-1, with D perhaps TRBD1 (5 bases). CDR1 KGHDR and CDR2 SFDVKD come from the germline V gene. Trimming took off 1 base at V and 8 bases at J, with 17 bases between the two ends. The CDR3 spans 16 residues. CDR3: CATSDFGRDPTHEQFF. CDR3 sequence (DNA): TGTGCCACCAGTGATTTTGGCAGGGATCCCACCCATGAGCAGTTCTTC.

A word on this clonotype: A read error is possible here, since a much larger clone lies one base away. Because this beta chain is a stray read in a library intended to capture alpha chains, its abundance should not be given much weight. The chain combines TRBV27 with TRBJ1-1; a possible D gene is TRBD1 (6 bases). The CDR3 has 16 amino acids. Germline assignment: CDR1 MNHEY and CDR2 SMNVEV (reference sequence). The CDR3 DNA is TGTGCCTGCAGCCGGAAGATGGGACATGAGAACACTGAAGCTTTCTTT. It is translated as CACSRKMGHENTEAFF.

The table lists this clonotype with many counts. This beta chain lies outside the target of a library built for alpha chains; its clone size means little. The chain employs TRBV3-1 and TRBJ2-7; no firm D call. V lost 1 base to trimming and J lost 6 bases, with 7 bases between them. The CDR3 covers 12 residues. Germline CDR1 and CDR2: LGHDT and YNNKEL (reference sequence). In DNA form, the CDR3 reads TGTGCCAGCAGCCAAGTCATCGGCGAGCAGTACTTC. Amino acids: CASSQVIGEQYF.

This clonotype was recorded many times. This beta chain is off target for a library built for alpha chains, so its abundance means little. V and J are TRBV18 and TRBJ2-3; D is possibly TRBD2 (6 bases). Germline assignment: CDR1 KGHSH and CDR2 LQKENI. CDR3 length: 16 residues. The V gene lost 2 bases and the J gene lost 0 bases, with 12 bases spanning the gap. CDR3: CASSPTPGSSTDTQYF. DNA of the CDR3: TGTGCCAGCTCACCAACGCCCGGGAGTAGCACAGATACGCAGTATTTT.

This clonotype was recorded many times. In a library made to pick up alpha chains, this beta chain is a stray read with a size that means little. The chain recombines TRBV7-9 with TRBJ1-1; D is ambiguous. The CDR3 totals 11 residues. Per germline, CDR1 SEHNR and CDR2 FQNEAQ (reference sequence). The V gene lost 3 bases and the J gene lost 12 bases, with 11 bases spanning the gap. The CDR3 here is CASSLESRTFF. DNA of the CDR3: TGTGCCAGCAGCTTGGAGAGTCGGACTTTCTTT.

This clonotype has ten or more counts. The library was prepared for alpha chains; this beta chain is a stray read, so its frequency means little. The chain is built from TRBV25-1 and TRBJ2-5; 9 bases are shared with TRBD2. Germline loops: CDR1 MGHDK, CDR2 SYGVNS. The CDR3 runs 16 residues. V shed 5 bases and J 5 bases; nucleotides not matched to a gene: 12. CDR3 sequence (DNA): TGTGCCAGCAGTCTAATTGAACTAGCGGGTCCGGAGACCCAGTACTTC. It specifies CASSLIELAGPETQYF.

This clonotype was picked up many times. Since it is a stray read in a library aimed at alpha chains, this beta chain has a size that is not meaningful. J is TRBJ1-5 and V is TRBV28; D is unclear. CDR1 is MDHEN, CDR2 SYDVKM, per germline. This CDR3 has 13 residues. Trimming took 7 bases from V and 6 from J, leaving 13 bases between them. This CDR3 is CASTPRPRQPQHF. In DNA form, the CDR3 reads TGTGCCAGCACCCCGCGGCCCCGTCAGCCCCAGCATTTT.

This clonotype was observed at least ten times. This beta chain turned up in a library designed for alpha chains; as an off-target read, its abundance says little. The rearrangement uses TRBV9 and TRBJ2-7; possible D gene TRBD2, 6 bases. The CDR3 length is 15 residues. With 0 bases removed from V and 3 bases from J, the gap between germline ends came to 13 bases. The V gene's germline CDR1 is SGDLS and CDR2 YYNGEE. The CDR3 DNA follows: TGTGCCAGCAGCGTAGCTGGTAGCGGAGTCTACGAGCAGTACTTC. Its translation is CASSVAGSGVYEQYF.

This clonotype showed up many times. This beta chain is a stray read from a library made for alpha chains; its abundance is not meaningful. The DNA for the CDR3 is TGTGCCAGCAGTTCCCAACCCGGGTTCGGGCCCCAGCATTTT. It codes for CASSSQPGFGPQHF. The V and J genes are TRBV28 and TRBJ1-5; D remains ambiguous. V was pared by 4 bases and J by 9 bases, with 16 bases between. This CDR3 contains 14 residues. Germline assignment: CDR1 MDHEN and CDR2 SYDVKM.